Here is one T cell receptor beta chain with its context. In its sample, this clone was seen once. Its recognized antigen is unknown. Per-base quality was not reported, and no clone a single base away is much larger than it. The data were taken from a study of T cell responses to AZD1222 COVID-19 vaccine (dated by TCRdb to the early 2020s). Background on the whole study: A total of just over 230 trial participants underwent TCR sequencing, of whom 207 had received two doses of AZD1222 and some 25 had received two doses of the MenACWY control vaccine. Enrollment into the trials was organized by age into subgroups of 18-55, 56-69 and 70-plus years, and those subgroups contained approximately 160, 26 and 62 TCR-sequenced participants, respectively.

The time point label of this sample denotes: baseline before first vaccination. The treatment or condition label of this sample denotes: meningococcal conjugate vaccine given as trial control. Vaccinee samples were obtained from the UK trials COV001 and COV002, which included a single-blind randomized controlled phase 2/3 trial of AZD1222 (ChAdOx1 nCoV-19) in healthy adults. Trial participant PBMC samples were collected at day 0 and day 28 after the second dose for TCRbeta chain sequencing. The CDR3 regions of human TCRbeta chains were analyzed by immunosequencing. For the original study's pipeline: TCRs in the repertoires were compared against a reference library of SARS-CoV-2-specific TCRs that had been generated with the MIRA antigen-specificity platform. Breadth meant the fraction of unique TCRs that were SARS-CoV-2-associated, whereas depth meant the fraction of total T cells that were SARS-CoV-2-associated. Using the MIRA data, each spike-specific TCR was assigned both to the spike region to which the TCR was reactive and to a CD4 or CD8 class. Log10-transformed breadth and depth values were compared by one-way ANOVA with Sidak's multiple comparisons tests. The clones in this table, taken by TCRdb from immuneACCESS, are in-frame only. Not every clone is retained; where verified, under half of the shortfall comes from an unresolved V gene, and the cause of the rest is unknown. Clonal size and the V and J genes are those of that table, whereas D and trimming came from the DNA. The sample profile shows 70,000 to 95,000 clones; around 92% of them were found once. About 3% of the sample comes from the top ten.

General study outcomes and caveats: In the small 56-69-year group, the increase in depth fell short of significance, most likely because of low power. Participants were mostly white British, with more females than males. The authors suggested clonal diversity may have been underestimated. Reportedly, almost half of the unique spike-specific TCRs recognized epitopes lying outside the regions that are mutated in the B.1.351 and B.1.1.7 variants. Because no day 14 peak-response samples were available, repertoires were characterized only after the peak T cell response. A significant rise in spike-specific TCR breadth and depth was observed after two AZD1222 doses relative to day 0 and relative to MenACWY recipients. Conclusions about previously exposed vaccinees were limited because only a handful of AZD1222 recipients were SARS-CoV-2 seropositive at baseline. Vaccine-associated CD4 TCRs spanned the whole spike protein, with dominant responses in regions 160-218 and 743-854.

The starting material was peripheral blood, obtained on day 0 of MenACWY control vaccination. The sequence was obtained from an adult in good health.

The nucleotides read TGTGCCAGTAGTACCCAAAGACGGACTGAAGCTTTCTTT. This codes for CASSTQRRTEAFF. The V and J segments used are TRBV19 and TRBJ1-1, with the D gene not clear enough to name. CDR1 and CDR2, looked up from the germline V gene (reference sequence), are LNHDA and SQIVND. The CDR3 starts with the cysteine, ends with the phenylalanine, and has 13 residues. Of the read, only the CDR3 DNA is kept; its 39 bases are in frame from base 1. Trimming takes 4 bases from V and 5 bases from J, and the germline ends sit 11 bases apart.